One and the same sample provided the 13 T cell receptor beta chains below, sequenced in a study of shared clonotypes between healthy human individuals. The method was immunoSEQ multiplex PCR; TCRdb's version includes in-frame clones alone and lacks a portion of them. The table includes roughly 1,100,000 clones, more than 60% detected once. Material: memory CD4+ T cells sorted from blood. Subset noted: CD45RA-negative fraction. The receptors stem from a man aged 18 to 29 in good health.

The V and J genes are TRBV28 and TRBJ1-1, with TRBD1 as a possible D gene (5 bases). Germline assignment: CDR1 MDHEN and CDR2 SYDVKM. This CDR3 is 14 amino acids long. V dropped 3 bases and J dropped 4 bases, with 12 bases sitting between them. DNA of the CDR3: TGTGCCAGCAGTTTGAGGGGATGGGGCACTGAAGCTTTCTTT. Protein product: CASSLRGWGTEAFF.

The CDR3 DNA is TGTGCCAGCAGTGAGGGGACAGAGGGGAGCAATCAGCCCCAGCATTTT. Translated, it gives CASSEGTEGSNQPQHF. V gene TRBV6-1 combines with J gene TRBJ1-5, with 7 bases matching TRBD1. Germline CDR1 and CDR2: MNHNS and SASEGT. J lost 1 base, V lost 3 bases, and 6 bases had no gene match. This CDR3 region has 16 residues.

The chain carries TRBV5-1 and TRBJ2-7; TRBD2 is a possible D gene (6 bases). Germline CDR1 is SGHRS and CDR2 is YFSETQ. CDR3 length: 15 amino acids. Trimming shortened V by 5 bases and J by 2 bases, and 17 bases separated the two germline ends. DNA for the CDR3: TGCGCCAGCAGTCCGGGGGACGGGGCTCCCTACGAGCAGTACTTC. Its protein product is CASSPGDGAPYEQYF. Combining the CDR3 with reference TRBV5-1 and TRBJ2-7 gives the whole variable domain KAGVTQTPRYLIKTRGQQVTLSCSPISGHRSVSWYQQTPGQGLQFLFEYFSETQRNKGNFPGRFSGRQFSNSRSEMNVSTLELGDSALYLCASSPGDGAPYEQYFGPGTRLTVT.

J is TRBJ1-4 and V is TRBV27; 7 nucleotides agree with TRBD1. The CDR3 totals 18 residues. The V gene end was trimmed by 5 bases and the J gene end by 7 bases; junction bases not matched to a gene: 19. Germline CDR1 is MNHEY and CDR2 is SMNVEV (reference sequence). The CDR3 DNA reads TGTGCCAGCAGTCCCTCCGTGTACAGGGGCCGACTAAGTGAAAAACTGTTTTTT. As protein: CASSPSVYRGRLSEKLFF.

J is TRBJ1-5 and V is TRBV2, with D tentatively TRBD1 (5 bases). Trimming left V 6 bases short and J 0 bases short, with 9 bases between. This CDR3 is built from 14 residues. Germline V gives CDR1 SNHLY, CDR2 FYNNEI. CDR3 coding DNA: TGTGCCAGCAGCAACCAGGGTAGCAATCAGCCCCAGCATTTT. Encoded protein: CASSNQGSNQPQHF.

The V and J genes are TRBV5-1 and TRBJ2-7; D unresolved. Germline V lookup: CDR1 SGHRS, CDR2 YFSETQ. CDR3 size: 15 residues. Between the trimmed V and J ends, which lost 1 base and 3 bases, there was a span of 14 bases. The DNA of the CDR3 is TGCGCCAGCAGCTTGTCAGATGAGCAGCACTACGAGCAGTACTTC. Translation gives CASSLSDEQHYEQYF.

This clone was recorded at least ten times. This chain joins TRBV29-1 and TRBJ1-2; D gene unclear. V was cut by 0 bases and J by 5 bases, with 7 bases left in between. From germline, CDR1 is SQVTM and CDR2 ANQGSEA. This CDR3 is 12 amino acids long. This CDR3 reads CSVEDPTYGYTF. The DNA for the CDR3 is TGCAGCGTTGAAGATCCCACTTATGGCTACACCTTC.

This clone was observed once. The genes are TRBV6-5 and TRBJ2-3, with 9 bases lining up with TRBD2. CDR3 length equals 14 residues. Germline V gene data show CDR1 as MNHEY and CDR2 as SVGAGI. The V and J ends lost 2 bases and 6 bases, in that order; junction bases with no gene match: 3. CDR3 protein: CASSYGLASDTQYF. The DNA for the CDR3 is TGTGCCAGCAGTTACGGACTAGCGTCTGATACGCAGTATTTT.

J is TRBJ2-7 and V is TRBV19; 10 nucleotides agree with TRBD1. CDR3 length: 15 residues. In germline, CDR1 is LNHDA, CDR2 SQIVND (reference sequence). Losses at the gene ends were 2 bases for V and 1 base for J; bases not matched to a gene: 2. Here the CDR3 DNA reads TGTGCCAGTAGTATAACGGGACAGGGGTCCTACGAGCAGTACTTC. This gives the protein CASSITGQGSYEQYF.

The rearrangement uses TRBV28 and TRBJ1-2, with D possibly matching TRBD1 (5 bases). V lost 5 bases and J lost 0, with 13 bases in between. The CDR3 sequence is 15 residues long. Germline-derived CDR1 and CDR2 are MDHEN and SYDVKM. The CDR3 DNA sequence: TGTGCCAGCAGTCCCTGGGGGACCTCTAACTATGGCTACACCTTC. Its protein product is CASSPWGTSNYGYTF.

V is TRBV4-3 and J is TRBJ1-2; D perhaps matches TRBD1 (5 bases). With 6 bases removed from V and 4 bases from J, the gap between germline ends came to 15 bases. The germline V gene has CDR1 LGHNA and CDR2 YSLEER. This CDR3 is 14 amino acids long. The CDR3 region has the DNA TGCGCCAGCAGATTCGTCCAGGGTTCCTATGGCTACACCTTC. This codes for CASRFVQGSYGYTF.

Comment on this clone: The same CDR3 arises from other DNA sequences in this sample as well. This chain joins TRBV30 and TRBJ2-2, with 10 bases identical to TRBD1. CDR3 length equals 14 residues. J was trimmed by 4 bases and V by 2 bases; bases with no gene match: 1. Germline CDR1 and CDR2: GTSNPN and SVGIG (reference sequence). CDR3 protein: CAWSRTGGTGELFF. CDR3 nucleotides: TGTGCCTGGAGTAGGACAGGGGGCACCGGGGAGCTGTTTTTT.

The chain couples TRBV19 to TRBJ2-1, with TRBD2 matching 11 bases. This CDR3 region has 17 residues. Looked up from germline, CDR1 is LNHDA and CDR2 is SQIVND (reference sequence). V lost 2 bases to trimming and J lost 0 bases; unmatched junction nucleotides: 3. This CDR3 is CASSIITSGSSYNEQFF. CDR3 DNA: TGTGCCAGTAGTATAATTACTAGCGGGAGCTCCTACAATGAGCAGTTCTTC.